What follows are 12 T cell receptor beta chains derived from one specimen sequenced in a study of PD-1 blockade in mismatch repair-deficient tumors. The protocol was immunoSEQ multiplex PCR, while the TCRdb copy is restricted to in-frame clones and leaves out a portion. Of roughly 130,000 clones listed, around nine tenths are singletons. Sequencing was performed on peripheral blood, taken 70 to 73 weeks after starting pembrolizumab. These receptors were taken from an adult with mismatch repair-deficient cancer.

This chain links TRBV7-9 with TRBJ2-2; 7 positions agree with TRBD2. CDR1 SEHNR and CDR2 FQNEAQ come from the germline V gene (reference sequence). V trimming: 5 bases; J trimming: 6 bases; junction bases outside the gene matches: 6. CDR3 length equals 14 residues. The DNA for the CDR3 is TGTGCCAGCAGCCCCTCTAGCGGCGCCGGGGAGCTGTTTTTT. Translation gives CASSPSSGAGELFF.

The rearrangement uses TRBV10-2 and TRBJ2-7, with 8 bases lining up with TRBD2. Trimming took 1 base from V and 3 from J; bases not matched to a gene: 14. Looked up from germline, CDR1 is WSHSY and CDR2 is SAAADI. The CDR3 has 18 residues. CDR3 sequence (DNA): TGCGCCAGCAGTGAGTTAGTGTGGCTGGAGCGGGAGCGCTACGAGCAGTACTTC. Translating it yields CASSELVWLERERYEQYF.

This chain uses TRBV14 with TRBJ2-7, with D unresolved. V shed 0 bases and J shed 3 bases, with 9 bases lying between them. Germline V lookup: CDR1 SGHDN, CDR2 FVKESK. CDR3 length: 14 residues. Here the CDR3 reads CASSQERKSYEQYF. CDR3 nucleotide sequence: TGTGCCAGCAGCCAAGAGCGGAAGAGCTACGAGCAGTACTTC.

The rearrangement links TRBV5-1 to TRBJ1-1; TRBD1 matches 8 bases. Trimming removed 2 bases from V and 2 bases from J; junction bases left unmatched: 8. This CDR3 is 16 amino acids long. Germline V lookup: CDR1 SGHRS, CDR2 YFSETQ. CDR3 loop: CASSFRIGQGNTEAFF. The CDR3 nucleotides read TGCGCCAGCAGCTTTCGTATTGGACAGGGTAACACTGAAGCTTTCTTT.

The chain employs TRBV27 and TRBJ2-1; D call uncertain. V was trimmed by 5 bases and J by 0 bases, leaving 17 bases between them. This CDR3 is built from 17 residues. Germline assignment: CDR1 MNHEY and CDR2 SMNVEV (reference sequence). The CDR3 region is CASSIDPTTASYNEQFF. In DNA, the CDR3 is TGTGCCAGCAGTATCGATCCGACAACCGCCTCCTACAATGAGCAGTTCTTC.

The V gene is TRBV7-9, the J gene TRBJ2-5; D possibly corresponds to TRBD2 (5 bases). V was trimmed by 3 bases and J by 5 bases, leaving 16 bases between them. Germline loops: CDR1 SEHNR, CDR2 FQNEAQ (reference sequence). CDR3 size: 15 residues. CDR3 region: CASSLILSGLETQYF. The CDR3 bases are TGTGCCAGCAGCTTGATATTGTCGGGGTTGGAGACCCAGTACTTC.

The chain combines TRBV19 with TRBJ2-7; 11 bases align to TRBD2. Trimming removed 4 bases from V and 2 bases from J; junction bases left unmatched: 4. This CDR3 spans 15 amino acids. Looked up from germline, CDR1 is LNHDA and CDR2 is SQIVND (reference sequence). For the CDR3, the DNA is TGTGCCAGTAGTACGGGGACTAGCGGAGCCTACGAGCAGTACTTC. Protein product: CASSTGTSGAYEQYF. Looking up the rest from reference TRBV19 and TRBJ2-7 gives the full variable domain: DGGITQSPKYLFRKEGQNVTLSCEQNLNHDAMYWYRQDPGQGLRLIYYSQIVNDFQKGDIAEGYSVSREKKESFPLTVTSAQKNPTAFYLCASSTGTSGAYEQYFGPGTRLTVT.

This chain connects TRBV11-2 to TRBJ2-7, with D perhaps TRBD1 (6 bases). This CDR3 has 18 amino acids. V lost 1 base to trimming and J lost 1 base, with 20 bases between them. CDR1 is SGHAT and CDR2 is FQNNGV in the germline V gene. The CDR3 nucleotides read TGTGCCAGCAGCTTAGCGAGGACAGCCAGGACTTCGTCCTACGAGCAGTACTTC. Amino acids: CASSLARTARTSSYEQYF. The variable domain in full, with the rest retrieved from reference TRBV11-2 and TRBJ2-7, is EAGVAQSPRYKIIEKRQSVAFWCNPISGHATLYWYQQILGQGPKLLIQFQNNGVVDDSQLPKDRFSAERLKGVDSTLKIQPAKLEDSAVYLCASSLARTARTSSYEQYFGPGTRLTVT.

The CDR3 DNA follows: TGTGCCAGCAGTTACTCAGGGGCTGGAAACACCATATATTTT. It yields the protein CASSYSGAGNTIYF. The rearrangement joins TRBV6-5 to TRBJ1-3, with a tentative D call TRBD1 (5 bases). The CDR3 has 14 amino acids. The germline CDR1 and CDR2 sequences are MNHEY and SVGAGI. Trimming cost V 0 bases and J 2 bases, with 5 bases left between them.

The chain has TRBV7-2 and TRBJ2-7; 8 bases fit TRBD2. Germline V lookup: CDR1 SGHTA, CDR2 FQGNSA. The J segment lost 5 bases and the V segment lost 1 base, leaving 10 bases of the junction unmatched. This CDR3 is 16 amino acids long. The CDR3 here is CASSLGGSGRFNEQYF. The CDR3 coding sequence is TGTGCCAGCAGCTTAGGCGGGAGCGGGAGATTCAACGAGCAGTACTTC.

The J gene is TRBJ2-1, the V gene TRBV13, with TRBD2 identical over 7 bases. Per germline, CDR1 PRHDT and CDR2 FYEKMQ (reference sequence). The CDR3 covers 16 residues. Trimming cost V 7 bases and J 7 bases; bases outside gene matches: 16. The CDR3 is CASMSGEMTSWNEQFF. The DNA of the CDR3 is TGTGCCAGCATGTCGGGGGAGATGACTAGCTGGAATGAGCAGTTCTTC.

This chain links TRBV4-1 with TRBJ2-7; 8 nucleotides align to TRBD2. After removal of 1 base from V and 3 bases from J, the junction contained 5 bases not matched to a gene. In germline, CDR1 is MGHRA, CDR2 YSYEKL. CDR3 length: 15 amino acids. CDR3 loop: CASSQVTGGGYEQYF. The CDR3 DNA sequence: TGCGCCAGCAGCCAAGTAACGGGAGGGGGCTACGAGCAGTACTTC.